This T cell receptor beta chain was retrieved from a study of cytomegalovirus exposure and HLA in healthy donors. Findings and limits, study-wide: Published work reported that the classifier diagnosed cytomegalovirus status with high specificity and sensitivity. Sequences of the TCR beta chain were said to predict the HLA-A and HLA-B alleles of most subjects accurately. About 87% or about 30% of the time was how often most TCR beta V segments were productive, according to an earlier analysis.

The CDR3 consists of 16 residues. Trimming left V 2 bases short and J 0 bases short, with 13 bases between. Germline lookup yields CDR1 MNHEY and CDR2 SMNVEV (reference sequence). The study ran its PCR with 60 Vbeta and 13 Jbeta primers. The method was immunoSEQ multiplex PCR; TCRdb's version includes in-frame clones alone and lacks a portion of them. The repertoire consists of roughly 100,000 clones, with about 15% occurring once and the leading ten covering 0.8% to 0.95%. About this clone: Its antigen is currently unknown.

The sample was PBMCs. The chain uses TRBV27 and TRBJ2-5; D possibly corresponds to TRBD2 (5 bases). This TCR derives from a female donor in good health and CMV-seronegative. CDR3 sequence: CASSLTGIPNQETQYF. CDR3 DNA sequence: TGTGCCAGCAGTTTAACCGGGATACCCAACCAAGAGACCCAGTACTTC.